One sample yielded the 4 T cell receptor beta chains listed below, sequenced in a study of blood T cell repertoires in COVID-19. Here immunoSEQ multiplex PCR was the method, and the copy in TCRdb shows in-frame clones only, minus some. Among around 250,000 clones, under 90% were seen once, and the ten largest hold less than 20%. Sequenced material: PBMCs or T cells enriched from blood (not recorded which). Source of these receptors: a man between 18 and 35 years old who had recovered from COVID-19.

This chain connects TRBV6-4 to TRBJ2-1, with D unclear. Germline V gives CDR1 MRHNA, CDR2 SNTAGT. This CDR3 is built from 15 residues. V lost 0 bases and J 0 bases, leaving 6 bases between the germline ends. CDR3 sequence reads: CASSDSAVSYNEQFF. CDR3 nucleotides: TGTGCCAGCAGTGACTCGGCGGTCTCCTACAATGAGCAGTTCTTC.

V gene TRBV6-2 or TRBV6-3 combines with J gene TRBJ1-5; D possibly corresponds to TRBD1 (5 bases). V lost 6 bases and J 1 base, leaving 19 bases between the germline ends. CDR1 and CDR2 (germline): MNHEY, SVGEGT. The CDR3 has 17 residues. The CDR3 nucleotides read TGTGCCAGCAGCCACGATCTTAGACAGTTGAGCAATCAGCCCCAGCATTTT. It is translated as CASSHDLRQLSNQPQHF.

J is TRBJ2-1 and V is TRBV19, with 9 bases matching TRBD2. The CDR3 is made up of 17 amino acids. The germline V gene encodes CDR1 LNHDA and CDR2 SQIVND (reference sequence). J lost 4 bases, V lost 4 bases, and 11 bases had no gene match. CDR3 in amino acids: CASSNIGGREGYNEQFF. As DNA, the CDR3 is TGTGCCAGTAGTAATATCGGCGGGCGGGAGGGGTACAATGAGCAGTTCTTC.

This chain links TRBV15 with TRBJ1-1, with TRBD1 matching over 7 bases. The V and J ends lost 2 bases and 11 bases, in that order; junction bases with no gene match: 8. The germline V gene encodes CDR1 LNHNV and CDR2 YYDKDF (reference sequence). The CDR3 extends over 13 amino acids. In DNA form, the CDR3 reads TGTGCCACCAGCAGACGGGACAGAGAAACGGCTTTCTTT. Translation: CATSRRDRETAFF.